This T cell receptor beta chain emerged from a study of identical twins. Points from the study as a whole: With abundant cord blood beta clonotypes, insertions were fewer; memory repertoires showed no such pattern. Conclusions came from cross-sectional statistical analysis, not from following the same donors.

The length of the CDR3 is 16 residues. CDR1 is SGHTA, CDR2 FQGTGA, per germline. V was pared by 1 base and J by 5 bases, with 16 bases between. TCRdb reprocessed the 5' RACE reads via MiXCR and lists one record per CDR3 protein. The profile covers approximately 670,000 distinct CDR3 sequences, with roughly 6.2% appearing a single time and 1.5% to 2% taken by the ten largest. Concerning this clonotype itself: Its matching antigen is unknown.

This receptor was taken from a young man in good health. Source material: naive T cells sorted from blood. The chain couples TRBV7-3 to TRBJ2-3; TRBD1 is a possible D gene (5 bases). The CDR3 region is CASSLMTQGWGDTQYF. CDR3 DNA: TGTGCCAGCAGCTTAATGACTCAGGGCTGGGGAGATACGCAGTATTTT.